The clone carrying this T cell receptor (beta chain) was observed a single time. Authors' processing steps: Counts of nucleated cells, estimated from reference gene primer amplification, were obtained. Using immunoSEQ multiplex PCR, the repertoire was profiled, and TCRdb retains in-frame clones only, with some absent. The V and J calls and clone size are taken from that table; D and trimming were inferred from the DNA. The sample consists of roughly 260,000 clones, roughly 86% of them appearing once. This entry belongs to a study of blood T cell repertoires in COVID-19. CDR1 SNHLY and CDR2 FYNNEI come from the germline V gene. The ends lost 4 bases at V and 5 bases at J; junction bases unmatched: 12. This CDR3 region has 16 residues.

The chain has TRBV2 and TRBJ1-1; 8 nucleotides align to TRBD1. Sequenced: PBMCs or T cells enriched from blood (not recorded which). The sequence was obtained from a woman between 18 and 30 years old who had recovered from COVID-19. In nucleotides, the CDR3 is TGTGCCAGCAGTGCCAGGGGGCCTGAATTGGGTACTGAAGCTTTCTTT. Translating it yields CASSARGPELGTEAFF.